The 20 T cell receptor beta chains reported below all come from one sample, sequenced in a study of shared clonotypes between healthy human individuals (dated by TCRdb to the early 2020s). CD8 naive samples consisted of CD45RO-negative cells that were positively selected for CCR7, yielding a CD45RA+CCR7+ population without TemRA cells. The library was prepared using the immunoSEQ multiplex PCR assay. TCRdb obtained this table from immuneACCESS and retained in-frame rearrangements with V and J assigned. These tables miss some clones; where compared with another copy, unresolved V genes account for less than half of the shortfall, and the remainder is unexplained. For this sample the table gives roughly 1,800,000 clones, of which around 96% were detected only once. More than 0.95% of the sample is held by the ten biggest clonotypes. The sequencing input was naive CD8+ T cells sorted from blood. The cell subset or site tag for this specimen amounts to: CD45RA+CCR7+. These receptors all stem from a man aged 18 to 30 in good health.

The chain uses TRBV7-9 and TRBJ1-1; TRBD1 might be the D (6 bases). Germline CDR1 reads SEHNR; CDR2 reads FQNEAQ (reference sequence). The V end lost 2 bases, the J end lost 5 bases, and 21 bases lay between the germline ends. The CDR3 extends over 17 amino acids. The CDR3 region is CASSLTRSGQMGTEAFF. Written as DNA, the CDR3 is TGTGCCAGCAGCTTAACGCGTAGCGGACAGATGGGAACTGAAGCTTTCTTT. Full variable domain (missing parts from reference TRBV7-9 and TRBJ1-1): DTGVSQNPRHKITKRGQNVTFRCDPISEHNRLYWYRQTLGQGPEFLTYFQNEAQLEKSRLLSDRFSAERPKGSFSTLEIQRTEQGDSAMYLCASSLTRSGQMGTEAFFGQGTRLTVV.

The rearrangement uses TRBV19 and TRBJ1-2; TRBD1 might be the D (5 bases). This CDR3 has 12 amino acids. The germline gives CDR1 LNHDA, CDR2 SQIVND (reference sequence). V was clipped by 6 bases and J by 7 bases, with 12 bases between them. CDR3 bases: TGTGCCAGTAGCCTTACAGGCGGTGGCTACACCTTC. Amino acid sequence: CASSLTGGGYTF.

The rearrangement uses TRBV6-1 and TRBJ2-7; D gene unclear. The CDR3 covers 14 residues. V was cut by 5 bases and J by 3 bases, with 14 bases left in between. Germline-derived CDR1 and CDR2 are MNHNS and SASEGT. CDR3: CASSPNTAVYEQYF. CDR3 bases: TGTGCCAGCAGTCCTAACACGGCCGTCTACGAGCAGTACTTC.

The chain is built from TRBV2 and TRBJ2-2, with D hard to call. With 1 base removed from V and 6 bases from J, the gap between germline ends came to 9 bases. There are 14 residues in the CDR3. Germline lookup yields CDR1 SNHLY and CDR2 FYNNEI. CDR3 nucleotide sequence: TGTGCCAGCAGTGAAGGGGGATGGGCCGGGGAGCTGTTTTTT. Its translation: CASSEGGWAGELFF.

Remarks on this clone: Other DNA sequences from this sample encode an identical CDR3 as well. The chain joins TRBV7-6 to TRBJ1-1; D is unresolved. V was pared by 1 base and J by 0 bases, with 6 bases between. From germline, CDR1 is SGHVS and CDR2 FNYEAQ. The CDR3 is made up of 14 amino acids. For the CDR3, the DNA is TGTGCCAGCAGCTTAGGGGGAATGAACACTGAAGCTTTCTTT. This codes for CASSLGGMNTEAFF.

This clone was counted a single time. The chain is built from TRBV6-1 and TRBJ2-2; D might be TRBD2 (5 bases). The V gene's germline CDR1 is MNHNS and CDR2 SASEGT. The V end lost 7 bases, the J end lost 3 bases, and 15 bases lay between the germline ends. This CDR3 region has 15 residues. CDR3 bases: TGTGCCAGCAAATACCGGACGGGGTACACCGGGGAGCTGTTTTTT. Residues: CASKYRTGYTGELFF.

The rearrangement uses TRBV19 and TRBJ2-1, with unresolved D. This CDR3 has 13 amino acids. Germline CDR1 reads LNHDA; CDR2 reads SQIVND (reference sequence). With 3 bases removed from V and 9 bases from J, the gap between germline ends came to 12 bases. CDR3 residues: CASSIATWSEQFF. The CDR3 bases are TGTGCCAGTAGTATCGCAACTTGGAGTGAGCAGTTCTTC.

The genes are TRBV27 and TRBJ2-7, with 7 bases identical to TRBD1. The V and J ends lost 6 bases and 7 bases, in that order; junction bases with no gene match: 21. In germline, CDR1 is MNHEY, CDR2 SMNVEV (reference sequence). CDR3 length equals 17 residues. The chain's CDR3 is CASSQSSGDRDPLEQYF. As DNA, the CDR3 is TGTGCCAGCAGCCAATCTTCGGGCGACAGGGACCCCCTAGAGCAGTACTTC.

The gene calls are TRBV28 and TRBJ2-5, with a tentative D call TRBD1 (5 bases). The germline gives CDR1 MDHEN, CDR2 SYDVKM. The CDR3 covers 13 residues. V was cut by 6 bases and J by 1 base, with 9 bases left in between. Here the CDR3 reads CASSIDSQETQYF. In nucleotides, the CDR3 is TGTGCCAGCAGCATCGACAGCCAAGAGACCCAGTACTTC. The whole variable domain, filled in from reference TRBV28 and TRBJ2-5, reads DVKVTQSSRYLVKRTGEKVFLECVQDMDHENMFWYRQDPGLGLRLIYFSYDVKMKEKGDIPEGYSVSREKKERFSLILESASTNQTSMYLCASSIDSQETQYFGPGTRLLVL.

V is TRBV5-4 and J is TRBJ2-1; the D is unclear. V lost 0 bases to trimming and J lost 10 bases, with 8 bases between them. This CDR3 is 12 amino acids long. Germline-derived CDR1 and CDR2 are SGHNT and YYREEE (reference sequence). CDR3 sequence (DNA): TGTGCCAGCAGCTTGGAGGCTGGAGAGCAGTTCTTC. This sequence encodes CASSLEAGEQFF.

In DNA, the CDR3 is TGTGCCAGCAGTTCACGACTAGCGGGAAGCTCCTACGAGCAGTACTTC. It codes for CASSSRLAGSSYEQYF. The rearrangement links TRBV25-1 to TRBJ2-7, with 11 nucleotides matching TRBD2. Germline V lookup: CDR1 MGHDK, CDR2 SYGVNS. The CDR3 runs to 16 residues. With 5 bases clipped from V and 0 bases from J, the junction kept 6 bases outside the gene matches.

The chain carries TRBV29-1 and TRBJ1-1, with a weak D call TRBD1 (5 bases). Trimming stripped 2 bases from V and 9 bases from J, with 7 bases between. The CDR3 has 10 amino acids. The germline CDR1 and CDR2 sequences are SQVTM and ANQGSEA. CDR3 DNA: TGCAGCGTTGAAAAGGGGAAAGCTTTCTTT. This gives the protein CSVEKGKAFF.

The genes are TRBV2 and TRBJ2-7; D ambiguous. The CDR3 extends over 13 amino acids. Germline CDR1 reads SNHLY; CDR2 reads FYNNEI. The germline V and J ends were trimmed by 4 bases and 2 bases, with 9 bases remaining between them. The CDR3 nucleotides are TGTGCCAGCAGTGGGGCAGAGCCCTACGAGCAGTACTTC. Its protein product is CASSGAEPYEQYF.

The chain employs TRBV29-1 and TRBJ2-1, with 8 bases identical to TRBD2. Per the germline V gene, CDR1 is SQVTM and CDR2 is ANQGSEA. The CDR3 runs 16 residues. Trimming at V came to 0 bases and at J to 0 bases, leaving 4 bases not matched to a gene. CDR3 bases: TGCAGCGTTGAAGACCCCGGGGGGGGCTCCTACAATGAGCAGTTCTTC. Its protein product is CSVEDPGGGSYNEQFF.

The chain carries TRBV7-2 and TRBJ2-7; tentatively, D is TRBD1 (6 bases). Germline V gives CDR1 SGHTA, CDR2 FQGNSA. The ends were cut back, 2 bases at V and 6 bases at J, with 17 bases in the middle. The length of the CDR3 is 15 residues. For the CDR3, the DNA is TGTGCCAGCAGCTTATTGGCAGGGGAATGGTTCGAGCAGTACTTC. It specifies CASSLLAGEWFEQYF.

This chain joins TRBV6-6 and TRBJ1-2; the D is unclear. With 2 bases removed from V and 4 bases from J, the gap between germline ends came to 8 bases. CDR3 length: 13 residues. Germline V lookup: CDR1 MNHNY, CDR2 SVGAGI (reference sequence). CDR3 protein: CASSYNRLYGYTF. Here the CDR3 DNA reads TGTGCCAGCAGTTACAACCGGCTCTATGGCTACACCTTC.

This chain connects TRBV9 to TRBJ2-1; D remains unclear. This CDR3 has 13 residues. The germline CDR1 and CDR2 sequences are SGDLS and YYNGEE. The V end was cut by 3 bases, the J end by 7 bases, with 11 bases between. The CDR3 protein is CASSADGVNEQFF. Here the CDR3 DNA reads TGTGCCAGCAGCGCCGACGGAGTTAATGAGCAGTTCTTC. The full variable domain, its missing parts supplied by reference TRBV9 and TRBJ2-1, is DSGVTQTPKHLITATGQRVTLRCSPRSGDLSVYWYQQSLDQGLQFLIQYYNGEERAKGNILERFSAQQFPDLHSELNLSSLELGDSALYFCASSADGVNEQFFGPGTRLTVL.

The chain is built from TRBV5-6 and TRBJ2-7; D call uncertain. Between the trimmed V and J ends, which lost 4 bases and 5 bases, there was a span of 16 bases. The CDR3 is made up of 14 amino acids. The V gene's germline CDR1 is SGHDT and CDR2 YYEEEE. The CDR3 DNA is TGTGCCAGCAGCCAAACTCCCCCGTCCGACGAGCAGTACTTC. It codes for CASSQTPPSDEQYF.

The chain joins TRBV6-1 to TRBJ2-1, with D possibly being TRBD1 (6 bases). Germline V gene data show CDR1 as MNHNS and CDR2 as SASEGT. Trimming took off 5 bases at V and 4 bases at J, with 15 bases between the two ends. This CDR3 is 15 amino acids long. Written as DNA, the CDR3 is TGTGCCAGCAGTAGGCCCGGGACAAAGTACAATGAGCAGTTCTTC. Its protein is CASSRPGTKYNEQFF.

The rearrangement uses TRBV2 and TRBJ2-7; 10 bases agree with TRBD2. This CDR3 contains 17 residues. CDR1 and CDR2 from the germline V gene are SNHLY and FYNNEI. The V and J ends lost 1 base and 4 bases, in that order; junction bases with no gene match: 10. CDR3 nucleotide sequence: TGTGCCAGCAGTGAAGAAGGCTTAGCGGGGGGTTTATACGAGCAGTACTTC. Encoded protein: CASSEEGLAGGLYEQYF.